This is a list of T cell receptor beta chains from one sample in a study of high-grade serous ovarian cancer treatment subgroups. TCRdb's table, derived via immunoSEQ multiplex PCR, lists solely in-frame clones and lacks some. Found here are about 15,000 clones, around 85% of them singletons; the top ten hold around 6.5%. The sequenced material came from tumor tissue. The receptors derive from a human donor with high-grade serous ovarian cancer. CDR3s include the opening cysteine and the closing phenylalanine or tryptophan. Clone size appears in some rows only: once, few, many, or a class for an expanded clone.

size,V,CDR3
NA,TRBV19,CASSSGLAGGNNEQFF
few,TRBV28,CASSGSNLTQSRANVLTF
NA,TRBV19,CASSIQGRDQPQHF
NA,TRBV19,CASREQGPNTEAFF
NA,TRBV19,CASSRNGGSDTQYF
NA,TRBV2,CASSQTGDFYGYTF
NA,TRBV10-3,CASEVMGEQYF
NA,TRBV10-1,CASAGTGNTGELFF
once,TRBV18,CASSPDRGSYEQYF
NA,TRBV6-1,CASSGSHNQPQHF
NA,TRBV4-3,CASSQDMTSETFTDTQYF
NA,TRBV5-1,CASSFSGTGQLEQYF
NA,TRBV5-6,CASSAGAGNEKLFF
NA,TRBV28,CASSLDSVDQQYF
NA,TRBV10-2,CASSSIAGGYEQYF
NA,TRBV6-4,CASSIRHGEGTQYF
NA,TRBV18,CASSPEQGLGKTQYF